Below are 14 T cell receptor beta chains sequenced from a single sample in a study of blood T cell repertoires in COVID-19. Method: immunoSEQ multiplex PCR; TCRdb's copy keeps in-frame clones and lacks some. The sample yields tens of thousands of clones, about 90% seen once. Sequenced material: peripheral blood. The receptors shown here come from a human donor with active COVID-19. The donor label of this sample is uncertain.

The V gene is TRBV7-2, the J gene TRBJ1-4; no reliable D call. CDR3 size: 14 residues. Trimming left V 1 base short and J 12 bases short, with 15 bases between. CDR1 is SGHTA and CDR2 is FQGNSA in the germline V gene. The DNA for the CDR3 is TGTGCCAGCAGCTTAGTGGGCGGGAGTGGAGAACTGTTTTTT. Protein: CASSLVGGSGELFF.

Only one count was recorded for this clone. This chain joins TRBV30 and TRBJ1-3; a weak D match, TRBD1 (5 bases). The germline CDR1 and CDR2 sequences are GTSNPN and SVGIG (reference sequence). The CDR3 loop spans 13 amino acids. V dropped 0 bases and J dropped 8 bases, with 11 bases sitting between them. The CDR3 coding sequence is TGTGCCTGGAGTGTACTGGCGGGGGACACCATATATTTT. The encoded protein is CAWSVLAGDTIYF.

This chain connects TRBV28 to TRBJ1-5; TRBD1 matches 9 bases. Looked up from germline, CDR1 is MDHEN and CDR2 is SYDVKM. This CDR3 has 17 residues. The V gene end was trimmed by 6 bases and the J gene end by 7 bases; junction bases not matched to a gene: 16. The CDR3 sequence is CASRILITGTGRQPQHF. Here the CDR3 DNA reads TGTGCCAGCAGAATACTAATAACCGGGACAGGGAGGCAGCCCCAGCATTTT.

The CDR3: CASSVEAGLGSGNTIYF. The CDR3 DNA reads as TGTGCCAGCAGCGTAGAAGCAGGGCTGGGGTCTGGAAACACCATATATTTT. This chain connects TRBV9 to TRBJ1-3; a weak D match, TRBD1 (5 bases). The CDR3 is 17 residues long. V lost 0 bases to trimming and J lost 1 base, with 14 bases between them. The germline V gene has CDR1 SGDLS and CDR2 YYNGEE.

The chain carries TRBV5-4 and TRBJ2-7; 12 bases map to TRBD2. Unmatched junction bases numbered 14, after V lost 4 bases and J lost 6 bases. This CDR3 is 17 amino acids long. Germline V gene lookup returns CDR1 SGHNT and CDR2 YYREEE (reference sequence). The CDR3 region has the DNA TGTGCCAGCAGCCCGCCGACTAGCGGGAGACAGATAGGCGAGCAGTACTTC. Its protein is CASSPPTSGRQIGEQYF.

The chain recombines TRBV5-8 with TRBJ2-5; 14 nucleotides align to TRBD2. CDR3 length: 15 residues. The germline V gene has CDR1 SGHTS and CDR2 YDEGEE. After removal of 4 bases from V and 5 bases from J, the junction contained 4 bases not matched to a gene. CDR3 region: CASSGGLAGGETQYF. The CDR3 bases are TGTGCCAGCAGCGGAGGACTAGCGGGGGGTGAGACCCAGTACTTC.

The count of this clone is one. The chain joins TRBV24-1 to TRBJ1-5, with TRBD1 as a possible D gene (5 bases). V lost 3 bases to trimming and J lost 7 bases, with 15 bases between them. Germline loops: CDR1 KGHDR, CDR2 SFDVKD. The CDR3 sequence is 15 residues long. CDR3 sequence reads: CATSDPSDIQQPQHF. CDR3 DNA sequence: TGTGCCACCAGTGATCCGTCGGACATTCAACAGCCCCAGCATTTT.

V and J are TRBV5-6 and TRBJ1-2; 7 bases agree with TRBD1. With 3 bases clipped from V and 4 bases from J, the junction kept 6 bases outside the gene matches. Looked up from germline, CDR1 is SGHDT and CDR2 is YYEEEE. There are 14 residues in the CDR3. The CDR3 spells CASSWGQNIYGYTF. CDR3 nucleotide sequence: TGTGCCAGCAGCTGGGGACAGAACATCTATGGCTACACCTTC.

The chain couples TRBV19 to TRBJ2-7, with 9 bases aligning to TRBD2. V shed 6 bases and J 3 bases; nucleotides not matched to a gene: 6. The germline gives CDR1 LNHDA, CDR2 SQIVND (reference sequence). CDR3 length: 14 amino acids. The CDR3 loop is CASRASGKIYEQYF. The CDR3 DNA reads TGTGCCAGTAGGGCTAGCGGGAAGATCTACGAGCAGTACTTC.

The chain uses TRBV9 and TRBJ2-2, with 10 bases aligning to TRBD1. The junction had 19 bases not matched to a gene; V was cut back by 6 bases and J by 2 bases. The V gene's germline CDR1 is SGDLS and CDR2 YYNGEE. There are 20 residues in the CDR3. The CDR3, as DNA: TGTGCCAGCAACGCAATGACAGGGGGCATAGGCGGGAGTAACACCGGGGAGCTGTTTTTT. It codes for CASNAMTGGIGGSNTGELFF.

V and J are TRBV25-1 and TRBJ2-1; 14 nucleotides line up with TRBD2. The ends lost 3 bases at V and 4 bases at J; junction bases unmatched: 8. This CDR3 is built from 18 residues. Germline V gives CDR1 MGHDK, CDR2 SYGVNS. The CDR3 sequence is CASSDPGTSGGLYNEQFF. The CDR3 DNA follows: TGTGCCAGCAGTGACCCCGGGACTAGCGGGGGCCTGTACAATGAGCAGTTCTTC.

V is TRBV7-2 and J is TRBJ2-7; a weak D match, TRBD1 (5 bases). The CDR3 totals 15 residues. Trimming cost V 4 bases and J 6 bases, with 19 bases left between them. The germline V gene encodes CDR1 SGHTA and CDR2 FQGNSA. The CDR3 protein is CASSSKGPGPGEQYF. The CDR3 DNA reads TGTGCCAGCAGCTCAAAGGGGCCTGGACCGGGCGAGCAGTACTTC.

This clone was detected once. This chain connects TRBV14 to TRBJ2-5; TRBD2 aligns across 13 bases. The germline gives CDR1 SGHDN, CDR2 FVKESK. J was trimmed by 1 base and V by 2 bases; bases with no gene match: 7. This CDR3 has 18 amino acids. The CDR3 DNA sequence: TGTGCCAGCAGCCAACCCGGACTAGCGGGGGTACTCCAAGAGACCCAGTACTTC. Protein: CASSQPGLAGVLQETQYF.

The V call is TRBV20-1, the J call TRBJ2-7, with D maybe TRBD2 (5 bases). Deletions cut 3 bases from V and 4 bases from J, with 19 bases between. Germline CDR1 and CDR2: DFQATT and SNEGSKA (reference sequence). CDR3 size: 15 residues. Written as DNA, the CDR3 is TGCAGTGCTAGTACTGAGATCCGAGGGAAGTACGAGCAGTACTTC. Its protein is CSASTEIRGKYEQYF.